This T cell receptor (beta chain) was sequenced during a study of T cell repertoires in cytomegalovirus infection. Looking at the study overall: The public TCR beta signatures pointed to both CMV infection and matching HLA type.

V trimming: 5 bases; J trimming: 3 bases; junction bases outside the gene matches: 8. The CDR3 runs 16 residues. Per the germline V gene, CDR1 is SGHKS and CDR2 is YYEKEE (reference sequence). TCRdb itself ran the reads through MiXCR, one entry per CDR3 protein. The table lists fewer than 1,000,000 distinct CDR3 sequences, roughly 31% of them singletons, with around 15% in the top ten. In its sample, this clonotype was seen a few times. What it recognizes is unknown. This clonotype originated in a human donor in good health (CMV status not recorded). Some clones in this sample may be carry-over from other donors' samples. The sample in question was cultured CD8+ T cells from PBMCs, obtained from culture after CMV antigen stimulation. This chain uses TRBV5-5 with TRBJ1-3; 10 bases agree with TRBD1. The CDR3 region has the DNA TGTGCCAGCAGTTCGCCCGACAGGGGGCTTGGAAACACCATATATTTT. This codes for CASSSPDRGLGNTIYF.